What follows is one T cell receptor beta chain and its context. The antigen is undetermined. Repertoires were generated with immunoSEQ multiplex PCR, while TCRdb's copy carries only in-frame clones and drops some. The data contain 60,000 to 75,000 clones, over 60% of them singletons. The data derive from a study of T cell responses to AZD1222 COVID-19 vaccine. The CDR3 length is 14 residues. Deletions cut 5 bases from V and 6 bases from J, with 11 bases between. Germline-derived CDR1 and CDR2 are MNHEY and SVGAGI. Findings of the study overall: Baseline seropositives among AZD1222 recipients totaled only five or six. The donor group comprised mostly white British people and more females; the analysis possibly underestimated clonal diversity. Elevations in Spike-specific TCR breadth and depth followed administration of two AZD1222 doses. Spike-wide coverage was observed for vaccine-associated CD4 TCRs, with dominant responses at 160-218 and 743-854.

The chain has TRBV6-5 and TRBJ1-6, with D unresolved. This sample comprised peripheral blood, obtained 28 days after the second AZD1222 dose. This clonotype was obtained from an adult who received the AZD1222 COVID-19 vaccine. The CDR3 loop reads CASSPGVGNSPLHF. The CDR3 nucleotides read TGTGCCAGCAGTCCCGGGGTCGGTAATTCACCCCTCCACTTT.